The 17 T cell receptor beta chains in this list originate from one sample, sequenced in a study of T cell repertoires in cytomegalovirus infection. Their specific antigens are unknown. TCRdb redid the calling of the reads with MiXCR, one entry per CDR3 protein. The sample lists 400,000 to 600,000 distinct CDR3 sequences; roughly 43% were seen once. The sequenced sample was cultured PBMCs, obtained from culture after CMV antigen stimulation. Source of these receptors: a human donor in good health (CMV status not recorded). Some clones in this sample may be carry-over from other donors' samples.

This clonotype has just a few counts. V and J are TRBV30 and TRBJ2-6; D gene ambiguous. Germline CDR1 reads GTSNPN; CDR2 reads SVGIG (reference sequence). V gave up 0 bases and J gave up 2 bases, with 8 bases separating them. This CDR3 has 15 residues. CDR3 nucleotide sequence: TGTGCCTGGAGTGTAGGCCAACCTGGGGCCAACGTCCTGACTTTC. As protein: CAWSVGQPGANVLTF.

The CDR3 loop reads CASTRLALGNTIYF. The CDR3 DNA reads as TGTGCCAGCACCCGGTTGGCCCTAGGAAACACCATATATTTT. V gene TRBV7-2 combines with J gene TRBJ1-3, with D unresolved. The CDR3 loop spans 14 amino acids. Germline values: CDR1 SGHTA, CDR2 FQGNSA. Between the trimmed V and J ends, which lost 7 bases and 4 bases, there was a span of 14 bases.

The chain is built from TRBV18 and TRBJ2-7; D is undetermined. Between the trimmed V and J ends, which lost 6 bases and 1 base, there was a span of 13 bases. Germline CDR1 and CDR2: KGHSH and LQKENI. CDR3 size: 14 residues. The CDR3 protein is CASSQNTVSYEQYF. The CDR3 DNA reads TGTGCCAGCTCCCAAAATACGGTATCCTACGAGCAGTACTTC. Drawing the rest from reference TRBV18 and TRBJ2-7, the complete variable domain is NAGVMQNPRHLVRRRGQEARLRCSPMKGHSHVYWYRQLPEEGLKFMVYLQKENIIDESGMPKERFSAEFPKEGPSILRIQQVVRGDSAAYFCASSQNTVSYEQYFGPGTRLTVT.

This clonotype was recorded a few times. The rearrangement uses TRBV7-9 and TRBJ1-4, with D perhaps TRBD1 (6 bases). The V and J ends lost 5 bases and 8 bases respectively, with 18 bases between them. The CDR3 spans 15 residues. Germline-derived CDR1 and CDR2 are SEHNR and FQNEAQ (reference sequence). Written as DNA, the CDR3 is TGTGCCAGCAGCCGTCCACAGGGTCGGGAGGAAAAACTGTTTTTT. Its translation is CASSRPQGREEKLFF.

This chain connects TRBV2 to TRBJ2-3, with 7 positions matching TRBD2. With V trimmed by 9 bases and J by 1 base, 13 bases remained unmatched. The germline V gene has CDR1 SNHLY and CDR2 FYNNEI. The CDR3 is 16 amino acids. The CDR3 sequence: CARFLPVAGGTDTQYF. The CDR3 nucleotides are TGTGCCAGGTTCCTTCCCGTGGCGGGGGGCACAGATACGCAGTATTTT.

The chain employs TRBV6-5 and TRBJ2-1, with 7 bases identical to TRBD2. Per germline, CDR1 MNHEY and CDR2 SVGAGI. V gave up 0 bases and J gave up 10 bases; unmatched junction bases: 6. The CDR3 contains 14 residues. CDR3 DNA: TGTGCCAGCAGTTACTCGCCGACTAGCAACGAGCAGTTCTTC. Its protein is CASSYSPTSNEQFF.

The chain uses TRBV19 and TRBJ2-4, with 7 positions matching TRBD1. The trim removed 2 bases at V and 7 bases at J, leaving 8 bases unmatched. The CDR3 sequence is 15 residues long. The germline gives CDR1 LNHDA, CDR2 SQIVND (reference sequence). The CDR3 nucleotides are TGTGCCAGTAGTATAAATACAGGGGAAGGGAACATTCAGTACTTC. Translated, it gives CASSINTGEGNIQYF. Complete variable domain (other parts from reference TRBV19 and TRBJ2-4): DGGITQSPKYLFRKEGQNVTLSCEQNLNHDAMYWYRQDPGQGLRLIYYSQIVNDFQKGDIAEGYSVSREKKESFPLTVTSAQKNPTAFYLCASSINTGEGNIQYFGAGTRLSVL.

A few counts support this clonotype. CDR3 bases: TGCGCCAGCAGCCAAGTCCCTTCATGGGGAAGCTCCTACGAGCAGTACTTC. It is translated as CASSQVPSWGSSYEQYF. The chain combines TRBV4-1 with TRBJ2-7; D is uncertain. Germline V lookup: CDR1 MGHRA, CDR2 YSYEKL. The CDR3 spans 17 residues. V was pared by 1 base and J by 0 bases, with 16 bases between.

This chain uses TRBV18 with TRBJ2-1; D not resolved. The CDR3 runs 15 residues. The germline V and J ends were trimmed by 3 bases and 6 bases, with 15 bases remaining between them. Per germline, CDR1 KGHSH and CDR2 LQKENI. The CDR3 DNA follows: TGTGCCAGCTCACCCGGTCAGAAGAAGTCCAATGAGCAGTTCTTC. This translates into CASSPGQKKSNEQFF.

About this clonotype: A read error may produce the germline difference seen at one junction end. The genes are TRBV7-2 and TRBJ2-3, with D perhaps being TRBD1 or TRBD2 (5 bases each). Germline values: CDR1 SGHTA, CDR2 FQGNSA. CDR3 length equals 15 residues. CDR3 in amino acids: CASSTQRGGTDSQYF. The CDR3 DNA follows: TGTGCCAGCAGTACTCAGAGGGGTGGCACAGATTCGCAGTATTTT. The full variable domain, in which reference TRBV7-2 and TRBJ2-3 provide the parts outside the CDR3, is GAGVSQSPSNKVTEKGKDVELRCDPISGHTALYWYRQSLGQGLEFLIYFQGNSAPDKSGLPSDRFSAERTGGSVSTLTIQRTQQEDSAVYLCASSTQRGGTDSQYFGPGTRLTVL.

This chain connects TRBV6-1 to TRBJ1-1, with D maybe TRBD1 (6 bases). This CDR3 comprises 15 residues. The V end lost 5 bases, the J end lost 0 bases, and 13 bases lay between the germline ends. The germline V gene encodes CDR1 MNHNS and CDR2 SASEGT. This chain's CDR3 is CASSKSGTMNTEAFF. Written as DNA, the CDR3 is TGTGCCAGCAGTAAATCCGGGACAATGAACACTGAAGCTTTCTTT.

Only a few counts were recorded for this clonotype. The V gene is TRBV9, the J gene TRBJ1-2; D is perhaps TRBD1 (6 bases). Trimming took off 1 base at V and 8 bases at J, with 12 bases between the two ends. Germline CDR1 and CDR2: SGDLS and YYNGEE. The CDR3 length is 13 residues. The CDR3 sequence: CASSVSGTLGYTF. The CDR3 DNA is TGTGCCAGCAGCGTATCCGGGACATTAGGCTACACCTTC. Filled out from reference TRBV9 and TRBJ1-2, the complete variable domain reads DSGVTQTPKHLITATGQRVTLRCSPRSGDLSVYWYQQSLDQGLQFLIQYYNGEERAKGNILERFSAQQFPDLHSELNLSSLELGDSALYFCASSVSGTLGYTFGSGTRLTVV.

The chain joins TRBV7-6 to TRBJ1-1; a weak D match, TRBD1 (5 bases). CDR1 is SGHVS, CDR2 FNYEAQ, per germline. The V end was cut by 4 bases, the J end by 4 bases, with 19 bases between. The CDR3 is made up of 16 amino acids. The CDR3 nucleotides are TGTGCCAGCAGCTGGCCCGGAGGGGCGCTGAGCACTGAAGCTTTCTTT. Translated, it gives CASSWPGGALSTEAFF.

The chain has TRBV4-2 and TRBJ2-3; the D gene could be TRBD1 or TRBD2 (6 bases each). Germline V gives CDR1 LGHNA, CDR2 YNFKEQ. Trimming took off 4 bases at V and 3 bases at J, with 17 bases between the two ends. This CDR3 has 16 amino acids. For the CDR3, the DNA is TGTGCCAGCAGCCGCCAGTACGGGGGCTCTACAGATACGCAGTATTTT. Its protein product is CASSRQYGGSTDTQYF.

The DNA for the CDR3 is TGTGCCAGCAGCCAGGGGAGTTTCTATGGCTACACCTTC. It is translated as CASSQGSFYGYTF. The chain joins TRBV7-6 to TRBJ1-2; possible D gene TRBD1, 6 bases. The germline gives CDR1 SGHVS, CDR2 FNYEAQ. Trimming took 5 bases from V and 4 from J, leaving 11 bases between them. This CDR3 has 13 residues.

J is TRBJ2-1 and V is TRBV20-1; 8 bases fit TRBD1. This CDR3 comprises 16 residues. Germline V CDR1 and CDR2: DFQATT, SNEGSKA (reference sequence). With 0 bases clipped from V and 0 bases from J, the junction kept 4 bases outside the gene matches. CDR3 sequence reads: CSARDGQGPSYNEQFF. The CDR3 DNA reads as TGCAGTGCTAGAGACGGACAGGGTCCCTCCTACAATGAGCAGTTCTTC.

This clonotype was counted a few times. The chain has TRBV28 and TRBJ2-7, with 7 bases that match TRBD1. From germline, CDR1 is MDHEN and CDR2 SYDVKM. The CDR3 contains 14 residues. J gave up 0 bases and V 8 bases, and 7 bases lay outside the gene matches. CDR3 loop: CASRQGITSYEQYF. The CDR3 region has the DNA TGTGCCAGCCGACAGGGAATTACCTCCTACGAGCAGTACTTC.